This T cell receptor beta chain was profiled in a study of T cells in Graves' hyperthyroidism and ophthalmopathy. Study-wide findings and caveats: From stable hyperthyroidism, ophthalmopathy was set apart by a 13 V-J model. Most thyroid clonotypes with frequency above 0.001 were detected in blood.

Hyperthyroidism was newly diagnosed in patients aged 18 to 65 (duration under 2 months). PBMCs were obtained from over 8.5 ml fresh peripheral blood. Turning to this clonotype: The antigen is unknown.

What was amplified from RNA transcripts were TCR beta CDR3 regions. The TCR CDR3 was amplified in a first-round RT-PCR using the HTBI primer set. Each CDR3 protein gets one entry after TCRdb re-called the multiplex PCR reads with MiXCR. Among 300,000 to 450,000 distinct CDR3 sequences listed, 20% to 25% were seen once. The V gene's germline CDR1 is ENHRY and CDR2 SYGVKD. CDR3 length: 14 residues. With 3 bases removed from V and 3 bases from J, the gap between germline ends came to 11 bases. The sequenced sample was blood. V gene TRBV10-3 combines with J gene TRBJ2-5; D might be TRBD2 (5 bases). The receptor was derived from a man aged 45-65 years with Graves' hyperthyroidism. CDR3 coding DNA: TGTGCCATCAGTGATACGGGGTCAAAAGAGACCCAGTACTTC. Translation: CAISDTGSKETQYF.